The clone carrying this TCR beta chain has a count of ten or more. The V gene lost 5 bases and the J gene lost 0 bases, with 17 bases spanning the gap. The CDR3 spans 16 residues. Germline CDR1 reads MNHEY; CDR2 reads SVGEGT. TCR beta CDR3 sequences were amplified from RNA transcripts. The TCR CDR3 was amplified in a first-round RT-PCR using the HTBI primer set. One entry per CDR3 protein, called by TCRdb with MiXCR from the multiplex PCR reads. The data contain approximately 370,000 distinct CDR3 sequences, about a sixth of them singletons. The record originates from a study of T cells in Graves' hyperthyroidism and ophthalmopathy.

V gene TRBV6-2 or TRBV6-3 combines with J gene TRBJ2-7, with a possible D match to TRBD2 (8 bases). This TCR was sampled from a woman in her twenties or thirties with Graves' hyperthyroidism that later progressed to Graves' ophthalmopathy. The sequenced sample was blood. The DNA for the CDR3 is TGTGCCAGCAGTGGAAACGGGAGGGACAGCTCCTACGAGCAGTACTTC. Translating gives CASSGNGRDSSYEQYF.